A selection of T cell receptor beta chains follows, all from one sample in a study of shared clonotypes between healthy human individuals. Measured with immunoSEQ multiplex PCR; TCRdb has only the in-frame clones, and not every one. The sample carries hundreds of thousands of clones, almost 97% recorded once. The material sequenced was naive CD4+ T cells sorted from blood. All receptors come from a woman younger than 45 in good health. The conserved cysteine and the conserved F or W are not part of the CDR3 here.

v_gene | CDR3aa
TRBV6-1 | ASTALHEQY
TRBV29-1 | SVADRQATEAF
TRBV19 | ASRTTSSRTDTQY
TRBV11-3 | ASSFRERGNTIY
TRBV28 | ASGEPNTGELF
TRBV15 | ATSRQFSYEQY
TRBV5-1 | ASSLLAGSDNEQF
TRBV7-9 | ASSQVAARYSNQPQH
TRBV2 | ASSQQGTGAYEQY
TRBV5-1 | ASSLAIQGRSGYT
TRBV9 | ASSAGFSGSYEQY
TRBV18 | ASSPSSGRASGEQF
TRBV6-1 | ASSEGGPLGGYT
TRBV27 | ASSFAPRNEQY
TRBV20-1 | SAIQETQY
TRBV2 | ANQAGTSTDTQY
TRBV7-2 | ASSLVGTSANEQF
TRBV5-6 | ASSFTAPFSESEQF